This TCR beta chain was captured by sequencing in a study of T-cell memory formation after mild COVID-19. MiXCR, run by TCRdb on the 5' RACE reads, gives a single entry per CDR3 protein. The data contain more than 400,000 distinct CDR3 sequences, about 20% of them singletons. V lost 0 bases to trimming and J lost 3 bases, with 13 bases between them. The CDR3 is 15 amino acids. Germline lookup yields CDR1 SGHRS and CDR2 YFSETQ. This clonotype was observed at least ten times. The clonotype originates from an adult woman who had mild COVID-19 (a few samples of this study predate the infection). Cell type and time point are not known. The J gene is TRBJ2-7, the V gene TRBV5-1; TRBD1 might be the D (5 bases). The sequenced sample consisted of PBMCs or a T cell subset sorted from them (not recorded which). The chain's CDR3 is CASSLVVDRGYEQYF. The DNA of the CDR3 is TGCGCCAGCAGCTTGGTGGTCGACAGAGGCTACGAGCAGTACTTC.